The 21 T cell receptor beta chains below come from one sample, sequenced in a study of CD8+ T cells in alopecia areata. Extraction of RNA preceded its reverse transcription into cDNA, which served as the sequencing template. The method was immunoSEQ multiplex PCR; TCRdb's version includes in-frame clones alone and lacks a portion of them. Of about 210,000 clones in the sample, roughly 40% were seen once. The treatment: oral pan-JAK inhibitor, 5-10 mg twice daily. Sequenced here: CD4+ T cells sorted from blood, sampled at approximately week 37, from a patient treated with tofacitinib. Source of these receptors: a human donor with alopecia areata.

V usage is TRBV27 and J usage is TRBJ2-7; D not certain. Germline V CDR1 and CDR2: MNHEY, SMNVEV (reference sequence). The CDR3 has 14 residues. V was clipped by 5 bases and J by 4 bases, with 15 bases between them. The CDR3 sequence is CASSPRQSRYEQYF. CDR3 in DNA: TGTGCCAGCAGTCCCAGACAAAGCCGGTACGAGCAGTACTTC.

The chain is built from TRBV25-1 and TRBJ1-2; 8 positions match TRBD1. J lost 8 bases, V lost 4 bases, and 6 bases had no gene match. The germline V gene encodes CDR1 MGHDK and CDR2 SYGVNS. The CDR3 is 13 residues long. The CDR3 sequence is CASSVQTGAGYTF. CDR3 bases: TGTGCCAGCAGTGTCCAGACAGGGGCCGGCTACACCTTC.

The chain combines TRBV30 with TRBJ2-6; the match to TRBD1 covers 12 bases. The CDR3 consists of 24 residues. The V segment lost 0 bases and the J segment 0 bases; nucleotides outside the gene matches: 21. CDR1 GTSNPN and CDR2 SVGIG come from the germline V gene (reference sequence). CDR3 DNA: TGTGCCTGGAGTGTAAAGTATGTCAGGGGGACAGGGGGCGCTTACACCTCTGGGGCCAACGTCCTGACTTTC. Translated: CAWSVKYVRGTGGAYTSGANVLTF. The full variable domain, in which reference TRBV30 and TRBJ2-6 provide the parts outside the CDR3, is SQTIHQWPATLVQPVGSPLSLECTVEGTSNPNLYWYRQAAGRGLQLLFYSVGIGQISSEVPQNLSASRPQDRQFILSSKKLLLSDSGFYLCAWSVKYVRGTGGAYTSGANVLTFGAGSRLTVL.

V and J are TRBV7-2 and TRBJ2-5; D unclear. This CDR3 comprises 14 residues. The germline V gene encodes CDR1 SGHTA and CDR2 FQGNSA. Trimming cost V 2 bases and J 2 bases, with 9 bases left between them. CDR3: CASSLSRPQETQYF. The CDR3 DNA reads TGTGCCAGCAGCTTATCCCGGCCTCAAGAGACCCAGTACTTC.

The CDR3 DNA reads TGTGCCAGCAGCCCTAGTGGGACTTCCAAGACCGGGGAGCTGTTTTTT. Its protein is CASSPSGTSKTGELFF. The chain recombines TRBV7-8 with TRBJ2-2; D is possibly TRBD2 (6 bases). The CDR3 length is 16 residues. CDR1 SGHVS and CDR2 FQNEAQ come from the germline V gene. V lost 5 bases, J lost 5 bases, and 18 bases lay in between.

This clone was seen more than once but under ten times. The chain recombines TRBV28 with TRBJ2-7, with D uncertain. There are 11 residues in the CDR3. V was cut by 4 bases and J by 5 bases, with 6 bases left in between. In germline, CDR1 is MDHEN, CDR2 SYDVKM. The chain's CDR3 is CASSSRNEQYF. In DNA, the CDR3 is TGTGCCAGCAGTTCCCGCAACGAGCAGTACTTC.

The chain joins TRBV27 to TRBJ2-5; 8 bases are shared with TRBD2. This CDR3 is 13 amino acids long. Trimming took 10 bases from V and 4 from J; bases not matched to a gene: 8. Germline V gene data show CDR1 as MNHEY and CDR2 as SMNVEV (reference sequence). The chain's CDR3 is CATTWAGGETQYF. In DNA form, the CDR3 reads TGTGCCACTACGTGGGCGGGGGGAGAGACCCAGTACTTC.

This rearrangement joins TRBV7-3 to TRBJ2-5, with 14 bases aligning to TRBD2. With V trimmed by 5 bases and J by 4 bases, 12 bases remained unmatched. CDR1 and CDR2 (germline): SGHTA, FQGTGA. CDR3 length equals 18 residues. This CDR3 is CASSQRLAGGPSRETQYF. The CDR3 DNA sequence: TGTGCCAGCAGCCAGAGACTAGCGGGAGGGCCGAGTAGAGAGACCCAGTACTTC.

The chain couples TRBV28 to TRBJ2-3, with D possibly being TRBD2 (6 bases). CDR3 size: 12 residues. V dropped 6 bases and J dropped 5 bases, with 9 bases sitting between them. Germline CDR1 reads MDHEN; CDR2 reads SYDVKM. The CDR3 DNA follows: TGTGCCAGCAGCCCCGGGGGAGATACGCAGTATTTT. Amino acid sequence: CASSPGGDTQYF.

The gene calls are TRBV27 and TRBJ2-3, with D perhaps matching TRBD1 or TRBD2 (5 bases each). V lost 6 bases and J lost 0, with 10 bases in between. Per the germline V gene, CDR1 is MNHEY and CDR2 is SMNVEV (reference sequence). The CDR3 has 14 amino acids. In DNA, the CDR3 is TGTGCCAGCAGCGATGGGGGTAGCACAGATACGCAGTATTTT. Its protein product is CASSDGGSTDTQYF.

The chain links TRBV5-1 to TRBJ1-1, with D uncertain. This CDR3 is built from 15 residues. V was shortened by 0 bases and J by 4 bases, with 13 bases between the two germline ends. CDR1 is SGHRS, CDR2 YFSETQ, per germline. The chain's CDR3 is CASSLDTTSFTEAFF. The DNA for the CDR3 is TGCGCCAGCAGCTTGGATACGACATCCTTCACTGAAGCTTTCTTT.

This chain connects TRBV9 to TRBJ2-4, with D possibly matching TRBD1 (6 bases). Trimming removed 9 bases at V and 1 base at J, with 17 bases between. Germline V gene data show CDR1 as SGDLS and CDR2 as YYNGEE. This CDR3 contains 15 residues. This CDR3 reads CATHREGRAKNIQYF. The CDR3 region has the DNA TGTGCCACCCACAGGGAAGGAAGGGCCAAAAACATTCAGTACTTC.

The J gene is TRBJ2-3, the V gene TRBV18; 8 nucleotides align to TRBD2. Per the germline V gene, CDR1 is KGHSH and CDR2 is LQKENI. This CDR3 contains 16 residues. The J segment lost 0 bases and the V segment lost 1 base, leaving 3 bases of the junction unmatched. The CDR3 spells CASSPQTSVSTDTQYF. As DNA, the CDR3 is TGTGCCAGCTCACCACAGACTAGCGTTAGCACAGATACGCAGTATTTT.

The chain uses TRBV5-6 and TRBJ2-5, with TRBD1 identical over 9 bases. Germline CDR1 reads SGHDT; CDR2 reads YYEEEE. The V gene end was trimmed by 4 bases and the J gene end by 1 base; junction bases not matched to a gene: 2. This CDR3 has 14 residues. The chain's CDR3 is CASSRTGAQETQYF. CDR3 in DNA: TGTGCCAGCAGCCGGACAGGGGCCCAAGAGACCCAGTACTTC.

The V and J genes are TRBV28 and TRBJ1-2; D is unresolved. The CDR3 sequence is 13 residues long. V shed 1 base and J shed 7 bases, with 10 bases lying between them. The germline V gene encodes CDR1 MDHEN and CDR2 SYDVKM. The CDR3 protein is CASSLFWEGGYTF. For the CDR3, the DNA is TGTGCCAGCAGTTTATTCTGGGAAGGTGGCTACACCTTC.

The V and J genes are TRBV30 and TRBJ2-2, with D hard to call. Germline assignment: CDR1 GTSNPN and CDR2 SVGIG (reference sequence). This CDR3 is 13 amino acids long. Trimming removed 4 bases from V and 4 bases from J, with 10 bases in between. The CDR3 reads CAWNQRSTGELFF. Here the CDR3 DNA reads TGTGCCTGGAATCAAAGGAGCACCGGGGAGCTGTTTTTT.

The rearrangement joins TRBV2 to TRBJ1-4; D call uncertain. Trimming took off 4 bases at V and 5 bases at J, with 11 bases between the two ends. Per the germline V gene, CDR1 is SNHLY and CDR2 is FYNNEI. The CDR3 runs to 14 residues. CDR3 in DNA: TGTGCCAGCAGTGGCGGTCAGTTAAATGAAAAACTGTTTTTT. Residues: CASSGGQLNEKLFF. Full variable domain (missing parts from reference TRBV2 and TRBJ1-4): EPEVTQTPSHQVTQMGQEVILRCVPISNHLYFYWYRQILGQKVEFLVSFYNNEISEKSEIFDDQFSVERPDGSNFTLKIRSTKLEDSAMYFCASSGGQLNEKLFFGSGTQLSVL.

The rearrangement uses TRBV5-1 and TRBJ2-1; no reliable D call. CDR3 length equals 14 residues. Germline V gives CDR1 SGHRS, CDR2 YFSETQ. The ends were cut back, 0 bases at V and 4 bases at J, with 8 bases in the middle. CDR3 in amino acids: CASSLGRSYNEQFF. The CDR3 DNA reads TGCGCCAGCAGCTTGGGTCGATCTTACAATGAGCAGTTCTTC.

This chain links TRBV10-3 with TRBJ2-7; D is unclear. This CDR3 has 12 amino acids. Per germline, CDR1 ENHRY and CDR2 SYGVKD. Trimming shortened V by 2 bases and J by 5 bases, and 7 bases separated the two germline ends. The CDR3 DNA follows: TGTGCCATCAGTGAGGTGGAAAACGAGCAGTACTTC. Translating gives CAISEVENEQYF.

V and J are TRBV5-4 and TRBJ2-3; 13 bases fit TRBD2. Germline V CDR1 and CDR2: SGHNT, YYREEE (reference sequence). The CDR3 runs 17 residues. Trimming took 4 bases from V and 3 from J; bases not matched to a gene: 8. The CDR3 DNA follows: TGTGCCAGCAGCACGGGACTAGCGGGAAGGGGGACAGATACGCAGTATTTT. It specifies CASSTGLAGRGTDTQYF.

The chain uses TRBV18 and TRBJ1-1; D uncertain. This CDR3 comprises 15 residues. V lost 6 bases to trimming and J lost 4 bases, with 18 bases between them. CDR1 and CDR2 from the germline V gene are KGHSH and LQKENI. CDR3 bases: TGTGCCAGCTCCCTGACCTCGGTCGAAAGCACTGAAGCTTTCTTT. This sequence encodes CASSLTSVESTEAFF.